This T cell receptor beta chain was sequenced for a study of blood T cell repertoires in COVID-19. Study at large: T cells, B-cell-depleted T cells, or PBMCs supplied cDNA or gDNA.

Trimming shortened V by 4 bases and J by 14 bases, and 16 bases separated the two germline ends. CDR1 is SGHRS, CDR2 YFSETQ, per germline. This CDR3 has 13 residues. Study processing details: Amplified reference gene primers provided the basis for estimating nucleated cell counts. Clones were sequenced by immunoSEQ multiplex PCR, and TCRdb holds only the in-frame ones, with some missing. V and J calls and clone size follow that table, whereas D and trimming were derived from the DNA. Of approximately 110,000 clones in the sample, around 64% were seen once. The V gene is TRBV5-1, the J gene TRBJ1-6; D may be TRBD1 (5 bases). The sequencing input was peripheral blood. The receptor's source is a human donor with acute or convalescent COVID-19. The donor label of this sample is uncertain. The CDR3 region is CASSRDFYSALHF. As DNA, the CDR3 is TGCGCCAGCAGCAGGGACTTTTATTCGGCCCTCCACTTT.